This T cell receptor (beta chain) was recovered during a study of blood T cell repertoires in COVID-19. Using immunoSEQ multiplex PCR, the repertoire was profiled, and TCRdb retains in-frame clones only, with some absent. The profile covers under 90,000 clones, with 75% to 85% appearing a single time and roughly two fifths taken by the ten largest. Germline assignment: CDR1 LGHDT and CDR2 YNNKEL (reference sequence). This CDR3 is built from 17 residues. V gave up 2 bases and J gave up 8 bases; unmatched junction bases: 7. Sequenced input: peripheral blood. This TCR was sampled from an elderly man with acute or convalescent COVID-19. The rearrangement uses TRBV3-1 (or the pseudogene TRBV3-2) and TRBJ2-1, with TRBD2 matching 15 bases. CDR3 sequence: CASSQPDGLAGGYEQFF. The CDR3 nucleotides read TGTGCCAGCAGCCAACCTGATGGACTAGCGGGAGGGTATGAGCAGTTCTTC.